This T cell receptor beta chain comes out of a study of cytomegalovirus exposure and HLA in healthy donors. Findings and caveats of the study: Rarity characterized most TCR sequences, yet some public TCRs appeared in many donors. The authors enumerated over 150 TCR beta chains as linked to cytomegalovirus. As confirmed in vitro, three CMV-associated chains were specific for CMV antigens.

Notes on this clone: As yet, its antigen is unknown.

The CDR3 has 14 residues. CDR1 SNHLY and CDR2 FYNNEI come from the germline V gene. V was trimmed by 6 bases and J by 3 bases, leaving 12 bases between them. The table came from immunoSEQ multiplex PCR; TCRdb's copy has only in-frame clones and leaves some out. The sample contains about 58,000 clones, roughly nine tenths of which appear only once. The donors were part of the 120-subject validation cohort, which stood apart from the roughly 640-subject first cohort. The rearrangement joins TRBV2 to TRBJ2-1; weak D call: TRBD2 (6 bases). Specimen: PBMCs. The receptor comes from a young man in good health and CMV-seronegative. Here the CDR3 reads CASREPGVYNEQFF. The CDR3 coding sequence is TGTGCCAGCAGAGAACCGGGGGTCTACAATGAGCAGTTCTTC.